What follows describes a single TCR beta chain. Its specificity is unknown. Tagging with unique molecular identifiers was a feature of the TCR beta cDNA libraries. When about 0.9 to 11 million T cells were used, they gave 500,000 or so cDNA molecules. TCRdb re-called the PCR reads with MiXCR, one entry per CDR3 protein. The sample includes 750,000 to 900,000 distinct CDR3 sequences, 46% of them seen just once. The record originates from a study of post-analysis software for immune sequencing data. Study outcomes and limitations: Four or five TRBV segments (TRBV5-6, TRBV5-1 and TRBV20-1 among them) occurred more frequently in patients than in controls.

The V and J ends lost 4 bases and 4 bases respectively, with 14 bases between them. The CDR3 sequence is 13 residues long. CDR1 DFQATT and CDR2 SNEGSKA come from the germline V gene (reference sequence). The chain joins TRBV20-1 to TRBJ2-7; TRBD2 might be the D (6 bases). The sequenced material came from blood. This receptor was taken from a girl aged 10 to 17 with multiple sclerosis. The chain's CDR3 is CSAMFREDYEQYF. Here the CDR3 DNA reads TGCAGTGCTATGTTCAGGGAGGATTACGAGCAGTACTTC.